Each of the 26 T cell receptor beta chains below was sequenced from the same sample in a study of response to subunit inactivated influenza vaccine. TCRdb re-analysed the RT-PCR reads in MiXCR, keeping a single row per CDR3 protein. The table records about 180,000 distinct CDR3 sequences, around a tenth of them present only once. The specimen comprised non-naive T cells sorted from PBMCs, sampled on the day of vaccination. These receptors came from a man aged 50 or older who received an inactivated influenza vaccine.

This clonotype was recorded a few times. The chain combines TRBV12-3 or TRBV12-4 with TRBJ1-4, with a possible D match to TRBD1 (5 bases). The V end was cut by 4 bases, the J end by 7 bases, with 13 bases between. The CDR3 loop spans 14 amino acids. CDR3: CASSWSGAGEKLFF. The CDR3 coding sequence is TGTGCCAGCAGTTGGTCCGGGGCTGGTGAAAAACTGTTTTTT.

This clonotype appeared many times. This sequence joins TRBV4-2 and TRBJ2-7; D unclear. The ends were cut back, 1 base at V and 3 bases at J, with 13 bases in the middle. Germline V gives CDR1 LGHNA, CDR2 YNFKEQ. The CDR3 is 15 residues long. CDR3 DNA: TGTGCCAGCAGCCAAGTCGGCGGATCTCACTACGAGCAGTACTTC. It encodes CASSQVGGSHYEQYF.

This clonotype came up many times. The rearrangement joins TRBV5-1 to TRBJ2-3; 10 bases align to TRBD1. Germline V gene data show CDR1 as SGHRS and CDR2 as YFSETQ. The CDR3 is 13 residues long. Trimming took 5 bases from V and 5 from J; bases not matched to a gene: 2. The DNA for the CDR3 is TGCGCCAGCAGTTGGGACAGGGGAGATACGCAGTATTTT. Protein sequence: CASSWDRGDTQYF. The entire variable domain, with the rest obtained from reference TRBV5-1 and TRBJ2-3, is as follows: KAGVTQTPRYLIKTRGQQVTLSCSPISGHRSVSWYQQTPGQGLQFLFEYFSETQRNKGNFPGRFSGRQFSNSRSEMNVSTLELGDSALYLCASSWDRGDTQYFGPGTRLTVL.

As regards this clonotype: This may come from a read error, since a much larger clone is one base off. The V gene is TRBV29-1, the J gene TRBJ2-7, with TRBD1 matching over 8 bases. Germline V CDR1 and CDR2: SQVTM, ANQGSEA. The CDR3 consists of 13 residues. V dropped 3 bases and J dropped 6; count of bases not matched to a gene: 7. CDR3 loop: CSVESRTGTEQYF. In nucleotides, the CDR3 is TGCAGCGTTGAGTCCAGGACAGGGACCGAGCAGTACTTC.

The DNA for the CDR3 is TGTGCCAGCAGCTTAACAGGGGGCCAAGGAGATACGCAGTATTTT. Translating gives CASSLTGGQGDTQYF. The genes are TRBV7-6 and TRBJ2-3; 9 bases are a match to TRBD1. CDR3 size: 15 residues. CDR1 SGHVS and CDR2 FNYEAQ come from the germline V gene. V trimming: 2 bases; J trimming: 5 bases; junction bases outside the gene matches: 5.

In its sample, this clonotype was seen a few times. The CDR3 nucleotides are TGTGCCAGCAGCCGGCCTCAAGAGACCCAGTACTTC. It is translated as CASSRPQETQYF. This chain connects TRBV11-2 to TRBJ2-5; D unresolved. This CDR3 is 12 amino acids long. Germline lookup yields CDR1 SGHAT and CDR2 FQNNGV. V lost 5 bases to trimming and J lost 2 bases, with 6 bases between them.

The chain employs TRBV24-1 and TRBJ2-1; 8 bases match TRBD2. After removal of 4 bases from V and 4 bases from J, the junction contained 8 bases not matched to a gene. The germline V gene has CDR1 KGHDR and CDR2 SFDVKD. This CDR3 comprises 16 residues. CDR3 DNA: TGTGCCACCAGTGAGATGGCGGGGGGCCCTTACAATGAGCAGTTCTTC. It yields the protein CATSEMAGGPYNEQFF.

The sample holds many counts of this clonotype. For the CDR3, the DNA is TGTGCCAGCAGTTTCGGGGTAGGGGATCAGCCCCAGCATTTT. Translated: CASSFGVGDQPQHF. The gene calls are TRBV28 and TRBJ1-5; possible D gene TRBD1, 5 bases. Trimming removed 3 bases at V and 5 bases at J, with 11 bases between. The CDR3 is 14 residues long. Germline V lookup: CDR1 MDHEN, CDR2 SYDVKM.

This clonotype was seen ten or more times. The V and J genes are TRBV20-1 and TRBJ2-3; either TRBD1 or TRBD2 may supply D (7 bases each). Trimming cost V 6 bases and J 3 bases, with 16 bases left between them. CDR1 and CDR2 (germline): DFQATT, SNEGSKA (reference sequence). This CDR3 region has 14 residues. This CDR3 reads CSAREGAKTDTQYF. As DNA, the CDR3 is TGCAGTGCCAGGGAGGGGGCGAAGACAGATACGCAGTATTTT.

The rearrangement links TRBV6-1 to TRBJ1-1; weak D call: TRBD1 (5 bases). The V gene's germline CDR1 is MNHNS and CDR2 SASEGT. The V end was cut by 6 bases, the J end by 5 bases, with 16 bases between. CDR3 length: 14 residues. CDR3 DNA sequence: TGTGCCAGCAGGAATGCGGGGCAGGGTACTGAAGCTTTCTTT. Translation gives CASRNAGQGTEAFF.

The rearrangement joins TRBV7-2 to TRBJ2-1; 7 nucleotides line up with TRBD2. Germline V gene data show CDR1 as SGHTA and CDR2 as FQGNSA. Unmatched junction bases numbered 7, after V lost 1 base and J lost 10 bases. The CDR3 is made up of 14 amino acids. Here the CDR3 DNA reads TGTGCCAGCAGCTTAGATCGGGGGGTGGAGGAGCAGTTCTTC. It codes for CASSLDRGVEEQFF.

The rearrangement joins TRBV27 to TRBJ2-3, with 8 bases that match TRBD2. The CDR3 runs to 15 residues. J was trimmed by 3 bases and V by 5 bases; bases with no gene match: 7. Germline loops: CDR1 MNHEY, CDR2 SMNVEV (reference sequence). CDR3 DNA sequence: TGTGCCAGCAGTGAGGTAGCGGGGAGTACAGATACGCAGTATTTT. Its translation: CASSEVAGSTDTQYF.

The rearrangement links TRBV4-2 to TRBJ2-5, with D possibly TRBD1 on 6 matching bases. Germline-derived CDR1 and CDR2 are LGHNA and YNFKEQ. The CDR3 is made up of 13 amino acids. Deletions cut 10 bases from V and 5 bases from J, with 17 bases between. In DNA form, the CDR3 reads TGTGCCATGGGCCAGGGGCAGGTGGAGACCCAGTACTTC. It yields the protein CAMGQGQVETQYF.

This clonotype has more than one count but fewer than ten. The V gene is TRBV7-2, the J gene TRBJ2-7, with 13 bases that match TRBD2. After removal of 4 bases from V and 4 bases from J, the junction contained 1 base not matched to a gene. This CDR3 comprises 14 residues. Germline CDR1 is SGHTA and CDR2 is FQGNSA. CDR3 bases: TGTGCCAGCAGCTCGGGACTAGCGGGGTACGAGCAGTACTTC. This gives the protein CASSSGLAGYEQYF.

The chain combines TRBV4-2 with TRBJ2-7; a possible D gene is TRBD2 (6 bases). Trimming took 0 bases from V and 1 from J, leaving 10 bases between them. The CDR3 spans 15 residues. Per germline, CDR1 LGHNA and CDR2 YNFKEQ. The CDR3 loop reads CASSQEGGKSYEQYF. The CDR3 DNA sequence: TGTGCCAGCAGCCAAGAAGGCGGGAAATCCTACGAGCAGTACTTC.

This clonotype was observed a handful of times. Written as DNA, the CDR3 is TGCGCCAGCAGCCAAGATTCCCGCTCTGGGGCCAACGTCCTGACTTTC. Translated, it gives CASSQDSRSGANVLTF. The chain uses TRBV4-3 and TRBJ2-6; D gene ambiguous. Germline-derived CDR1 and CDR2 are LGHNA and YSLEER. This CDR3 contains 16 residues. The germline V and J ends were trimmed by 0 bases and 0 bases, with 6 bases remaining between them.

The CDR3 spells CSARTEELSGANVLTF. CDR3 coding DNA: TGCAGCGCCAGGACGGAAGAACTCTCTGGGGCCAACGTCCTGACTTTC. The V gene is TRBV29-1, the J gene TRBJ2-6; D remains unclear. Trimming cost V 7 bases and J 0 bases, with 16 bases left between them. The germline gives CDR1 SQVTM, CDR2 ANQGSEA. The CDR3 runs 16 residues.

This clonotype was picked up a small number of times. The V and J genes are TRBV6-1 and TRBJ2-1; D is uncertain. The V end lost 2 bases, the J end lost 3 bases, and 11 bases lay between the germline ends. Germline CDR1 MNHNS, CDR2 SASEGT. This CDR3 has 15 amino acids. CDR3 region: CASSELGGNYNEQFF. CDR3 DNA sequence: TGTGCCAGCAGTGAACTGGGTGGGAACTACAATGAGCAGTTCTTC.

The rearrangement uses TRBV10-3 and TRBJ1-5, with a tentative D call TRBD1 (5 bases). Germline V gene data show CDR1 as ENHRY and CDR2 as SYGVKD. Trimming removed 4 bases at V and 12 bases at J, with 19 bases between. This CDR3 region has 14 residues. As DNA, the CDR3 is TGTGCCATCAGTGGCGGCGGGGACCCCCTTCTCCAGCATTTT. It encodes CAISGGGDPLLQHF.

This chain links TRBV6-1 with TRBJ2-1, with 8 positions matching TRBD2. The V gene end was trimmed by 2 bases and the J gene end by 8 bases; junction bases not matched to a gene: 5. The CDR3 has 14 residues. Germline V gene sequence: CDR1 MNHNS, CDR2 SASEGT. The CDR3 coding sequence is TGTGCCAGCAGTGAAACGGGGGGGTACGATGAGCAGTTCTTC. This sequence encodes CASSETGGYDEQFF.

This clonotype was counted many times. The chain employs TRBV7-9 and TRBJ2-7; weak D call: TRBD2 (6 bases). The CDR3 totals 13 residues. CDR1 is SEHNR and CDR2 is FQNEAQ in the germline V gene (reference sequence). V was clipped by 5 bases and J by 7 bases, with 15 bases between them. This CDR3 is CASSVPGAEEQYF. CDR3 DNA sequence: TGTGCCAGCAGCGTCCCGGGAGCGGAGGAGCAGTACTTC.

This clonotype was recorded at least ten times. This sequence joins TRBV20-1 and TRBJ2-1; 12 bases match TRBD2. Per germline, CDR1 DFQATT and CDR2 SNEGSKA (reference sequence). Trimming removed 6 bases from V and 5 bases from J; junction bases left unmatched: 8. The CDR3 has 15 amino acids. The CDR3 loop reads CSAQTSGSNHNEQFF. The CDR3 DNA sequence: TGCAGTGCACAGACTAGCGGGAGCAACCACAATGAGCAGTTCTTC.

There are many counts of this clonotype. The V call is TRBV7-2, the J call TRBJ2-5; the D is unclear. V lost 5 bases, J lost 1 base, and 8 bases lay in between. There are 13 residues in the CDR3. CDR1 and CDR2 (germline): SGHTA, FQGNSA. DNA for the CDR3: TGTGCCAGCAGCCCAAGGACCCAAGAGACCCAGTACTTC. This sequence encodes CASSPRTQETQYF. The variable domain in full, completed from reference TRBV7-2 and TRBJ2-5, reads GAGVSQSPSNKVTEKGKDVELRCDPISGHTALYWYRQSLGQGLEFLIYFQGNSAPDKSGLPSDRFSAERTGGSVSTLTIQRTQQEDSAVYLCASSPRTQETQYFGPGTRLLVL.

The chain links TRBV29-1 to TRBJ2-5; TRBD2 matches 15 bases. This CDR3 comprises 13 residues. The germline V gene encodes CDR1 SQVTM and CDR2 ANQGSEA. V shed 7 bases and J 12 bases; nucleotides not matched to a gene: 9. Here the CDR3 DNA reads TGCAGCGCTCGGACTAGCGGGGGGGCGGTCGAGTACTTC. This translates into CSARTSGGAVEYF.

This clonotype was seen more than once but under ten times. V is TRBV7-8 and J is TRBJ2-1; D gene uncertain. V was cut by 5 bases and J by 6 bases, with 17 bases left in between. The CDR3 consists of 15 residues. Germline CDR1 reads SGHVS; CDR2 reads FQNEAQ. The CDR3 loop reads CASSPSVGTPNEQFF. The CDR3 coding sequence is TGTGCCAGCAGCCCCAGCGTGGGCACCCCCAATGAGCAGTTCTTC.

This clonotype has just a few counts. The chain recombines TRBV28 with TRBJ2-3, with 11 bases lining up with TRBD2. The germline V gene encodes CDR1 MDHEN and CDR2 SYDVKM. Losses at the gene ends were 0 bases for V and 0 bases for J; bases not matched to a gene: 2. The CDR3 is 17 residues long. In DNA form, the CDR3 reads TGTGCCAGCAGTTTATGGGCTAGCGGGAGGAGCACAGATACGCAGTATTTT. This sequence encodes CASSLWASGRSTDTQYF.